This TCR beta chain was captured in a study of PD-L1 blockade in urothelial cancer. Study background: After treatment start, blood was analyzed at 3 weeks (second dose) and at 6 weeks.

As to time point: pretreatment peripheral blood. Locally advanced or metastatic urothelial carcinoma affected the patients. CDR1 and CDR2 (germline): WNHNN, SYGVQD (reference sequence). V was cut by 7 bases and J by 2 bases, with 11 bases left in between. The CDR3 runs 13 residues. Data came from immunoSEQ multiplex PCR; TCRdb stores just in-frame clones and leaves some out. The top ten hold more than 1.5% of the sample, which has 45,000 or so clones, 82% seen once. This clone has a handful of counts. The clonotype originates from a man aged 45-65 years with urothelial cancer. The starting material was PBMCs, obtained around atezolizumab (anti-PD-L1) treatment. This sequence joins TRBV10-1 and TRBJ1-1; the D gene is possibly TRBD1 (6 bases). CDR3 DNA: TGCGCCAGCAATACAGGGAGCAACACTGAAGCTTTCTTT. This codes for CASNTGSNTEAFF.